This T cell receptor beta chain was sequenced for a study of blood T cell repertoires in COVID-19. For the study at large: T cells, B-cell-depleted T cells, or PBMCs provided the cDNA or gDNA that served as material.

Germline loops: CDR1 MNHEY, CDR2 SVGAGI. Trimming cost V 2 bases and J 1 base, with 11 bases left between them. This CDR3 has 15 residues. The assay was immunoSEQ multiplex PCR, and TCRdb's table has in-frame clones only and misses some. Of over 30,000 clones listed, 90% to 95% are singletons. This receptor was identified in a human donor in a cohort sampled during active COVID-19. The sequenced sample consisted of peripheral blood. The chain carries TRBV6-5 and TRBJ1-1; D gene ambiguous. CDR3 sequence: CASSYEGGRNTEAFF. The DNA for the CDR3 is TGTGCCAGCAGTTACGAAGGAGGTCGGAACACTGAAGCTTTCTTT.